This T cell receptor (beta chain) was captured in a study of patients and donors after allogeneic stem cell transplantation. This clonotype was counted a few times. Each CDR3 protein gets one entry after TCRdb re-called the RT-PCR reads with MiXCR. The sample contains more than 850,000 distinct CDR3 sequences, about a sixth of which appear only once. The CDR3 sequence is 14 residues long. The V and J ends lost 3 bases and 2 bases respectively, with 9 bases between them. Sequencing input: blood, either unsorted or a sorted T cell fraction (not recorded which). The receptor was derived from a human donor who was either an allogeneic HSCT recipient or a stem cell or donor lymphocyte infusion donor (not recorded which). It is not recorded whose cells these are; they may come from a transplant donor. The rearrangement uses TRBV12-3 or TRBV12-4 and TRBJ2-3, with D perhaps being TRBD1 or TRBD2 (5 bases each). The CDR3 region has the DNA TGTGCCAGCAGTTTTTGGGGGAACACAGATACGCAGTATTTT. Encoded protein: CASSFWGNTDTQYF.